This T cell receptor beta chain was identified in a study of T cell changes during pregnancy in multiple sclerosis (dated by TCRdb to the late 2010s). About the investigation overall: Changes in the T cell repertoire over the course of pregnancy were examined in this study in women with multiple sclerosis.

The library came from the immunoSEQ multiplex PCR assay. The table comes from immuneACCESS by way of TCRdb, which keeps in-frame sequences with V and J called. Part of the clones is missing from these tables; in studies checked, under half for an unresolved V gene and the rest for unknown reasons. For this sample there are 90,000 to 120,000 clones; about 90% appear just once. The top ten clonotypes cover around 0.8% of the sample. Concerning this clone: Its antigen has not been determined. Per-base qualities were not stored, and no clone one base away is much larger.

From the cysteine up to the phenylalanine, the CDR3 has a length of 14 residues. The sequence is cut down to CDR3 DNA, 42 bases in frame from base 1. Compared with germline, V lacks 2 bases and J lacks 5 bases; bases without a gene match: 4. Sequences SGDLS (CDR1) and YYNGEE (CDR2) are obtained from the germline V gene. This TCR came from a female donor in good health, enrolled as a control in a pregnancy study. The source was peripheral blood, collected in the third trimester of pregnancy. The V and J genes are TRBV9 and TRBJ2-3, with 8 junctional bases fitting TRBD1. The CDR3: CASSVDRGKDTQYF. The nucleotide sequence is given as TGTGCCAGCAGCGTCGACAGGGGAAAAGATACGCAGTATTTT.